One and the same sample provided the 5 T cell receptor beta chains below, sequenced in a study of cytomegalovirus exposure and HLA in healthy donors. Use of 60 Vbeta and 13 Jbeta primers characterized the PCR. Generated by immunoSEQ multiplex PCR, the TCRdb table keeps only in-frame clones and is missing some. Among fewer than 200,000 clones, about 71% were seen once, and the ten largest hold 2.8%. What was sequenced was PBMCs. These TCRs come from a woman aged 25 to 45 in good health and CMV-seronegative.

The CDR3 coding sequence is TGTGCCAGCAGCCCGGGACTAGCTGAAGAGACCCAGTACTTC. Residues: CASSPGLAEETQYF. This chain connects TRBV5-4 to TRBJ2-5; 9 positions match TRBD2. Germline CDR1 and CDR2: SGHNT and YYREEE (reference sequence). This CDR3 spans 14 amino acids. The V segment lost 4 bases and the J segment 3 bases; nucleotides outside the gene matches: 4.

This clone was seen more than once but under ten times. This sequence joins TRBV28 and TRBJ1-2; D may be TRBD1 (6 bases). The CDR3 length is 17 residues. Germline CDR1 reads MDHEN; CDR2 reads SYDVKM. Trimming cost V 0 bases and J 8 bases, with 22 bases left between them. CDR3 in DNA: TGTGCCAGCAGTTTATGGGGCACAGGGTCCCAGGTCGGGGGCTACACCTTC. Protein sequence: CASSLWGTGSQVGGYTF.

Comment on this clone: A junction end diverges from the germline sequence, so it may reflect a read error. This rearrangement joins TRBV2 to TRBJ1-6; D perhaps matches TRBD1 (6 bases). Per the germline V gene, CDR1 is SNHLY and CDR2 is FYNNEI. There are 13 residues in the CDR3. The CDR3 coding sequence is TGTGCCAACAGTGAACAGGACAGCTCACCCCTCCACTTT. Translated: CANSEQDSSPLHF.

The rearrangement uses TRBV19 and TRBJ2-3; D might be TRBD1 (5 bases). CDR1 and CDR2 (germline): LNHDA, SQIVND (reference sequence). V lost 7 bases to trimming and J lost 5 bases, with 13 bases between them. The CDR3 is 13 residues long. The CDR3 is CASTASRGDTQYF. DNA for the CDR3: TGTGCCAGTACCGCGTCTAGGGGAGATACGCAGTATTTT. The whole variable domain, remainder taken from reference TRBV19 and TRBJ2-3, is DGGITQSPKYLFRKEGQNVTLSCEQNLNHDAMYWYRQDPGQGLRLIYYSQIVNDFQKGDIAEGYSVSREKKESFPLTVTSAQKNPTAFYLCASTASRGDTQYFGPGTRLTVL.

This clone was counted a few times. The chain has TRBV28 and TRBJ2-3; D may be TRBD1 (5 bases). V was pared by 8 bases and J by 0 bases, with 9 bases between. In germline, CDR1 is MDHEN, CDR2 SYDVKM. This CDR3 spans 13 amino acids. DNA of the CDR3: TGTGCCAGCTTGACAGCTAGCACAGATACGCAGTATTTT. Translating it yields CASLTASTDTQYF.